Each of the 5 T cell receptor beta chains below was sequenced from the same sample in a study of T-cell reconstitution after alpha-beta-depleted transplantation in children (dated by TCRdb to about 2016). The library came from PCR. Instrument used: Illumina HiSeq 2500. Molecular barcoding was employed in the preparation of TCR libraries, with unique molecular identifiers being used to normalize TCRbeta repertoire quantification. The public reads were quality trimmed at Q25 with fastp and then assembled into clones with MiXCR by TCRdb, keeping productive beta chains. Each CDR3 protein gets just one entry, which takes the most common genes and DNA from the rows behind it. The sample includes nearly 250,000 distinct CDR3 sequences, with around 8% observed a single time. The ten largest make up roughly 5.8% of the sample. According to the study, the label for this sample's treatment or condition signals: allogeneic hematopoietic cell transplantation with graft depleted of TCRalphabeta T cells and CD19 B cells.

The material sequenced was PBMCs, mostly from graft donor cells, taken 180 days after TCRalphabeta/CD19-depleted stem cell transplant. All receptors derive from a male patient between 5 and 17 years old who had a stem cell transplant for acute lymphoblastic leukemia, so the T cells may come from the graft donor.

Many counts were recorded for this clonotype. The chain combines TRBV20-1 with TRBJ2-5; TRBD2 might be the D (5 bases). The CDR3 extends over 12 amino acids. Per the germline V gene, CDR1 is DFQATT and CDR2 is SNEGSKA (reference sequence). Trimming took off 2 bases at V and 5 bases at J, with 9 bases between the two ends. CDR3 sequence (DNA): TGCAGTGCTAGAAACGGGGAGGAGACCCAGTACTTC. The encoded protein is CSARNGEETQYF.

The table lists this clonotype with many counts. The chain carries TRBV29-1 and TRBJ1-5, with D perhaps matching TRBD1 (6 bases). Germline loops: CDR1 SQVTM, CDR2 ANQGSEA. V gave up 5 bases and J gave up 11 bases, with 19 bases separating them. The CDR3 is 13 residues long. The CDR3 here is CSVSDGQNGAQHF. In DNA, the CDR3 is TGCAGCGTTTCGGATGGACAGAACGGGGCCCAGCATTTT.

In this sample, this clonotype turned up many times. The chain recombines TRBV29-1 with TRBJ1-1, with 10 bases aligning to TRBD1. Trimming removed 2 bases from V and 6 bases from J; junction bases left unmatched: 6. The germline V gene has CDR1 SQVTM and CDR2 ANQGSEA. The CDR3 is made up of 14 amino acids. The CDR3 coding sequence is TGCAGCGTTGAAAGGGACAGGGGAAACTCTGAAGCTTTCTTT. Translating gives CSVERDRGNSEAFF.

This clonotype appeared many times. The V call is TRBV7-2, the J call TRBJ2-5; maybe TRBD2 (6 bases). CDR3 length: 16 amino acids. CDR1 and CDR2 from the germline V gene are SGHTA and FQGNSA. Trimming cost V 2 bases and J 0 bases, with 13 bases left between them. For the CDR3, the DNA is TGTGCCAGCAGCTTAACGGGGGTTTGGTACCAAGAGACCCAGTACTTC. Amino acid sequence: CASSLTGVWYQETQYF.

The rearrangement uses TRBV19 and TRBJ1-1; D unclear. This CDR3 has 16 residues. The germline V and J ends were trimmed by 3 bases and 0 bases, with 14 bases remaining between them. The V gene's germline CDR1 is LNHDA and CDR2 SQIVND (reference sequence). The CDR3 DNA sequence: TGTGCCAGTAGTATTGGGATAGTAAAGATGAACACTGAAGCTTTCTTT. Its protein is CASSIGIVKMNTEAFF. The entire variable domain, with the rest obtained from reference TRBV19 and TRBJ1-1, is as follows: DGGITQSPKYLFRKEGQNVTLSCEQNLNHDAMYWYRQDPGQGLRLIYYSQIVNDFQKGDIAEGYSVSREKKESFPLTVTSAQKNPTAFYLCASSIGIVKMNTEAFFGQGTRLTVV.